Each of the 27 T cell receptor beta chains below was sequenced from the same sample in a study of cytomegalovirus exposure and HLA in healthy donors. 13 Jbeta primers and 60 Vbeta primers were used for the PCR. Assay: immunoSEQ multiplex PCR; the TCRdb copy retains only in-frame clones and omits some. The sample includes 150,000 to 200,000 clones, around 78% of them seen just once. Input material: PBMCs. These receptors were obtained from a young woman in good health and CMV-seropositive.

There are a few counts of this clone. The identical CDR3 is also encoded by other nucleotide sequences in the sample. The chain carries TRBV5-1 and TRBJ1-1; a weak D match, TRBD1 (5 bases). Per the germline V gene, CDR1 is SGHRS and CDR2 is YFSETQ. The CDR3 loop spans 14 amino acids. V was shortened by 2 bases and J by 3 bases, with 11 bases between the two germline ends. The CDR3 protein is CASSFGRGYTEAFF. The CDR3 DNA reads TGCGCCAGCAGCTTCGGAAGGGGTTACACTGAAGCTTTCTTT.

The chain carries TRBV4-3 and TRBJ2-1; TRBD1 aligns across 8 bases. V lost 3 bases and J lost 1; bases outside the gene matches: 8. The CDR3 extends over 17 amino acids. The germline V gene has CDR1 LGHNA and CDR2 YSLEER. This chain's CDR3 is CASSQSLTGGSYNEQFF. The CDR3 DNA is TGCGCCAGCAGCCAGAGCCTCACAGGGGGTTCCTACAATGAGCAGTTCTTC.

The chain employs TRBV4-3 and TRBJ2-3; TRBD1 matches at 8 bases. CDR1 and CDR2 (germline): LGHNA, YSLEER. J was trimmed by 1 base and V by 2 bases; bases with no gene match: 14. This CDR3 is 19 amino acids long. CDR3 loop: CASSQTRTGNGFRTDTQYF. In DNA, the CDR3 is TGCGCCAGCAGCCAAACAAGGACAGGGAATGGTTTCCGCACAGATACGCAGTATTTT.

The chain uses TRBV2 and TRBJ1-2, with TRBD1 as a possible D gene (5 bases). V shed 6 bases and J shed 4 bases, with 15 bases lying between them. This CDR3 is 14 amino acids long. From germline, CDR1 is SNHLY and CDR2 FYNNEI. The CDR3 nucleotides read TGTGCCAGCAGGACCAGGGTATCAAGCTATGGCTACACCTTC. Translation gives CASRTRVSSYGYTF.

A single count supports this clone. The CDR3 protein is CASSPGRGETQYF. The CDR3 DNA sequence: TGCGCCAGCAGCCCCGGGAGGGGGGAGACCCAGTACTTC. The genes are TRBV4-3 and TRBJ2-5, with 8 nucleotides matching TRBD2. The V gene's germline CDR1 is LGHNA and CDR2 YSLEER. The CDR3 is 13 amino acids. V lost 4 bases to trimming and J lost 5 bases; unmatched junction nucleotides: 3.

The gene calls are TRBV10-1 and TRBJ2-7; a possible D gene is TRBD1 (5 bases). This CDR3 has 14 amino acids. Trimming removed 3 bases at V and 3 bases at J, with 12 bases between. The germline CDR1 and CDR2 sequences are WNHNN and SYGVQD (reference sequence). Here the CDR3 reads CASSDFGQGYEQYF. The CDR3 nucleotides read TGCGCCAGCAGTGATTTTGGCCAGGGCTACGAGCAGTACTTC.

The chain uses TRBV5-1 and TRBJ2-7; the match to TRBD1 covers 8 bases. Germline CDR1 SGHRS, CDR2 YFSETQ. J lost 1 base, V lost 0 bases, and 9 bases had no gene match. The CDR3 loop spans 17 amino acids. CDR3 sequence reads: CASSLDLGTGFSYEQYF. The CDR3, as DNA: TGCGCCAGCAGCTTGGATCTGGGGACAGGTTTTTCCTACGAGCAGTACTTC.

The chain uses TRBV28 and TRBJ2-7; D is possibly TRBD1 (5 bases). The CDR3 extends over 13 amino acids. Germline assignment: CDR1 MDHEN and CDR2 SYDVKM. V gave up 3 bases and J gave up 5 bases, with 11 bases separating them. The CDR3, as DNA: TGTGCCAGCAGTTTGGGCAGGGTGAACGAGCAGTACTTC. Its translation is CASSLGRVNEQYF.

The J gene is TRBJ1-1, the V gene TRBV6-6; TRBD1 matches at 7 bases. This CDR3 spans 16 amino acids. Germline trimming cut 7 bases from V and 0 bases from J; bases unmatched to any gene: 11. Germline V gene data show CDR1 as MNHNY and CDR2 as SVGAGI (reference sequence). The CDR3 sequence is CASIKGTASMNTEAFF. CDR3 nucleotide sequence: TGTGCCAGCATCAAAGGGACAGCGAGCATGAACACTGAAGCTTTCTTT.

The chain joins TRBV7-7 to TRBJ1-1, with D hard to call. Between the trimmed V and J ends, which lost 4 bases and 1 base, there was a span of 7 bases. Germline V gene data show CDR1 as SSHAT and CDR2 as FNYEAQ (reference sequence). CDR3 size: 13 residues. As DNA, the CDR3 is TGTGCCAGCAGCTCGGGTCCGAACACTGAAGCTTTCTTT. As protein: CASSSGPNTEAFF.

This chain connects TRBV28 to TRBJ1-2, with 8 bases matching TRBD1. This CDR3 is 13 amino acids long. The germline gives CDR1 MDHEN, CDR2 SYDVKM. Germline trimming cut 5 bases from V and 6 bases from J; bases unmatched to any gene: 5. CDR3 DNA sequence: TGTGCCAGCAGTCAGACAGGGGATAATGGCTACACCTTC. Its translation is CASSQTGDNGYTF.

V is TRBV6-5 and J is TRBJ1-2; 7 bases fit TRBD1. CDR1 and CDR2 (germline): MNHEY, SVGAGI. The V and J ends lost 5 bases and 8 bases, in that order; junction bases with no gene match: 11. This CDR3 contains 14 residues. CDR3 amino acids: CASSTLTGVEGYTF. The CDR3 nucleotides read TGTGCCAGCAGTACCCTTACAGGGGTGGAGGGCTACACCTTC.

The chain couples TRBV11-2 to TRBJ1-6; D is perhaps TRBD1 (6 bases). Per germline, CDR1 SGHAT and CDR2 FQNNGV. Trimming cost V 3 bases and J 7 bases, with 13 bases left between them. CDR3 length equals 15 residues. The CDR3 sequence: CASSFGQGINSPLHF. CDR3 in DNA: TGTGCCAGCAGCTTCGGCCAGGGGATCAATTCACCCCTCCACTTT.

This clone appeared a few times. The chain couples TRBV19 to TRBJ2-5, with D possibly TRBD1 on 6 matching bases. Deletions cut 6 bases from V and 3 bases from J, with 11 bases between. This CDR3 region has 13 residues. Germline lookup yields CDR1 LNHDA and CDR2 SQIVND (reference sequence). The CDR3 sequence: CASSRWTEETQYF. CDR3 bases: TGTGCCAGTAGCCGTTGGACAGAAGAGACCCAGTACTTC.

The chain couples TRBV5-6 to TRBJ2-1, with TRBD2 identical over 7 bases. CDR3 size: 15 residues. V was pared by 4 bases and J by 5 bases, with 9 bases of the junction left unmatched. Germline values: CDR1 SGHDT, CDR2 YYEEEE. CDR3 coding DNA: TGTGCCAGCAGCCGGGGACTACCAAACCACAATGAGCAGTTCTTC. Translating gives CASSRGLPNHNEQFF.

The chain couples TRBV4-1 to TRBJ1-2, with D perhaps TRBD1 (5 bases). CDR3 length: 16 residues. In germline, CDR1 is MGHRA, CDR2 YSYEKL. Trimming took off 0 bases at V and 4 bases at J, with 15 bases between the two ends. The CDR3 DNA is TGCGCCAGCAGCCAAGACGGGGCCGGAGGGCTCTATGGCTACACCTTC. Translation gives CASSQDGAGGLYGYTF.

The genes are TRBV25-1 and TRBJ1-2; D is undetermined. The CDR3 sequence is 13 residues long. CDR1 is MGHDK and CDR2 is SYGVNS in the germline V gene. Trimming pared 1 base from V and 7 bases from J, leaving 10 bases between. The CDR3: CASSESGVGGYTF. In DNA form, the CDR3 reads TGTGCCAGCAGTGAATCCGGGGTAGGTGGCTACACCTTC.

This clone is a singleton in its sample. V gene TRBV9 combines with J gene TRBJ2-1; 10 bases map to TRBD2. The junction had 6 bases not matched to a gene; V was cut back by 3 bases and J by 9 bases. This CDR3 is built from 14 residues. CDR1 is SGDLS, CDR2 YYNGEE, per germline. CDR3 sequence: CASSGLAGALEQFF. The CDR3 bases are TGTGCCAGCAGCGGACTAGCGGGTGCCCTTGAGCAGTTCTTC.

This clone was detected only once. V usage is TRBV6-1 and J usage is TRBJ2-7, with a tentative D call TRBD1 (6 bases). The V end was cut by 10 bases, the J end by 0 bases, with 13 bases between. Germline V gene data show CDR1 as MNHNS and CDR2 as SASEGT. The CDR3 spans 13 residues. CDR3 DNA sequence: TGTGCCATACGAAAGGACAGCTCCTACGAGCAGTACTTC. Its translation is CAIRKDSSYEQYF.

J is TRBJ2-7 and V is TRBV9; 11 bases are shared with TRBD1. The CDR3 is made up of 13 amino acids. V was clipped by 4 bases and J by 5 bases; unmatched bases: 2. Germline values: CDR1 SGDLS, CDR2 YYNGEE. Here the CDR3 reads CASSRTGGNEQYF. CDR3 DNA: TGTGCCAGCAGCCGGACAGGGGGCAACGAGCAGTACTTC.

This chain joins TRBV6-1 and TRBJ2-2; possible D gene TRBD2, 7 bases. This CDR3 has 16 residues. Trimming left V 1 base short and J 3 bases short, with 12 bases between. Germline CDR1 is MNHNS and CDR2 is SASEGT. The CDR3 DNA is TGTGCCAGCAGTGAAGACGGGGGGCGGTACACCGGGGAGCTGTTTTTT. It codes for CASSEDGGRYTGELFF.

The V and J genes are TRBV6-5 and TRBJ2-5; 7 nucleotides line up with TRBD1. TRBJ2-7 explains the end of the DNA better; the J call may be wrong. The CDR3 loop spans 15 amino acids. Germline V gives CDR1 MNHEY, CDR2 SVGAGI. CDR3 region: CASRNYRDSSYEQYF. Written as DNA, the CDR3 is TGTGCCAGCCGCAATTACCGGGACAGCTCCTACGAGCAGTACTTC.

The chain employs TRBV19 and TRBJ1-3; D perhaps matches TRBD1 (6 bases). The CDR3 is made up of 14 amino acids. CDR1 and CDR2 (germline): LNHDA, SQIVND (reference sequence). With 7 bases removed from V and 4 bases from J, the gap between germline ends came to 14 bases. The CDR3 DNA follows: TGTGCCAGTATGCCCAGGGGACCCGGAAACACCATATATTTT. Protein: CASMPRGPGNTIYF.

The table lists this clone with a count of one. This chain links TRBV7-2 with TRBJ2-5, with a weak D call TRBD1 (6 bases). The CDR3 length is 14 residues. CDR1 and CDR2 (germline): SGHTA, FQGNSA. Trimming shortened V by 5 bases and J by 5 bases, and 15 bases separated the two germline ends. The DNA of the CDR3 is TGTGCCAGCAGCCCTGGGTGGGGGCGGGAGACCCAGTACTTC. Translation gives CASSPGWGRETQYF.

This clone was found once. The chain carries TRBV27 and TRBJ1-2; 8 bases line up with TRBD1. The ends lost 4 bases at V and 14 bases at J; junction bases unmatched: 15. The CDR3 covers 14 residues. Germline CDR1 MNHEY, CDR2 SMNVEV (reference sequence). In DNA, the CDR3 is TGTGCCAGCAGTTCCTCCGGGACAGGCTCACCTAGGACCTTC. Amino acids: CASSSSGTGSPRTF.

Regarding this clone: Other DNA sequences in the same sample also yield this CDR3. The CDR3 sequence is CASSLDRGYGYTF. Here the CDR3 DNA reads TGTGCCAGCAGCTTGGACAGGGGGTACGGCTACACCTTC. This chain connects TRBV5-4 to TRBJ1-2; 8 positions match TRBD1. CDR3 size: 13 residues. The germline gives CDR1 SGHNT, CDR2 YYREEE (reference sequence). V was pared by 0 bases and J by 8 bases, with 3 bases of the junction left unmatched.

The rearrangement joins TRBV2 to TRBJ1-5; 11 bases are a match to TRBD1. The germline V gene has CDR1 SNHLY and CDR2 FYNNEI. The CDR3 runs to 15 residues. The ends lost 8 bases at V and 3 bases at J; junction bases unmatched: 6. DNA of the CDR3: TGTGCCAGCGACGGGACAGGGGGTCCCAATCAGCCCCAGCATTTT. Protein: CASDGTGGPNQPQHF.